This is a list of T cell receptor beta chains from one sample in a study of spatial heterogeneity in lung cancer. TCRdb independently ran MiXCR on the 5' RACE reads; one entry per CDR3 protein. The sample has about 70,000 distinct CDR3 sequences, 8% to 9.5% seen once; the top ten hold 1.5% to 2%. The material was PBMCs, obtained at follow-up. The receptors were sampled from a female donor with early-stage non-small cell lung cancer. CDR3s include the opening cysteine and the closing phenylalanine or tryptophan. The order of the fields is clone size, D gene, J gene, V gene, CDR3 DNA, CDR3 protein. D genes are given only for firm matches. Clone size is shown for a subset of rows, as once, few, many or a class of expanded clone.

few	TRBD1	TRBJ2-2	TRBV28	TGTGCCAGCATCATAGGCGGAACAGGGACAGGGGGGGACACCGGGGAGCTGTTTTTT	CASIIGGTGTGGDTGELFF
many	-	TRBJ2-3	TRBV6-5	TGTGCCAGCAGACAAGGACAGTCGGGATACACAGATACGCAGTATTTT	CASRQGQSGYTDTQYF
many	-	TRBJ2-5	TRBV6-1	TGTGCCAGCAGTGAAATGAGGGACGGGGAGACCCAGTACTTC	CASSEMRDGETQYF
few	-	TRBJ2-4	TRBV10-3	TGTGCCATCAGTGAGCGGACGGGAGAGTACAGCATTCAGTACTTC	CAISERTGEYSIQYF
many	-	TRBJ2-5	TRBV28	TGTGCCAGCGGATTAACACACGGTGGTACCCAGTACTTC	CASGLTHGGTQYF
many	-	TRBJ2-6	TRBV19	TGTGCCAGTACCCCACAGGGACCTGGGGCCAACGTCCTGACTTTC	CASTPQGPGANVLTF
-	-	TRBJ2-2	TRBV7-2	TGTGCCAGCAGCCGGGACCGTTCCGGGGAGCTGTTTTTT	CASSRDRSGELFF
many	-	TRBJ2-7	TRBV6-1	TGTGCCAGCAGTGAATTTCGGCAGGGAGAGCAGTACTTC	CASSEFRQGEQYF
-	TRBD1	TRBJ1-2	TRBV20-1	TGCAGTGCTAGTGACCTATTCCGGGACAGGGGGCAGAGAGACTATGGCTACACCTTC	CSASDLFRDRGQRDYGYTF
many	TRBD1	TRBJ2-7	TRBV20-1	TGCAGTGCTAGAGTTATGGACAACAGGGGCGAGCAGTACTTC	CSARVMDNRGEQYF
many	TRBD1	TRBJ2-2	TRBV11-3	TGTGCCAGCAGCCCGGGACAGGGTGGCACCGGGGAGCTGTTTTTT	CASSPGQGGTGELFF
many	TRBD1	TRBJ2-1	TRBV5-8	TGTGCCAGCAGCGTTGACAGGGTTGGATACAATGAGCAGTTCTTC	CASSVDRVGYNEQFF
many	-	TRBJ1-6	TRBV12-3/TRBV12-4	TGTGCCAGCAGTTCCCGAGGGGGTGATTCACCCCTCCACTTT	CASSSRGGDSPLHF
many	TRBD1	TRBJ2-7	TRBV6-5	TGTGCCAGCAGATCCCCGGGACAGGGGTTATACGAGCAGTACTTC	CASRSPGQGLYEQYF
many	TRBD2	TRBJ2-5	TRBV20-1	TGCAGTGCTAATCCCGACGGGACTAGCGGTAAAGAGACCCAGTACTTC	CSANPDGTSGKETQYF
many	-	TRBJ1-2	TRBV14	TGTGCCAGCAGCCAAGTCCAGGGTTGGAACTATGGCTACACCTTC	CASSQVQGWNYGYTF
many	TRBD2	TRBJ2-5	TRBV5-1	TGCGCCAGCAGCAAAGGGACTAGCGGGAGACAAGAGACCCAGTACTTC	CASSKGTSGRQETQYF
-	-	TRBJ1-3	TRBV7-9	TGTGCCAGCAGCACGACAGCATCTGGAAACACCATATATTTT	CASSTTASGNTIYF
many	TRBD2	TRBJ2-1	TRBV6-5	TGTGCCAGCAGTTACTCTGGACTAGCGGGAGAGGCGAGCTCCTACAATGAGCAGTTCTTC	CASSYSGLAGEASSYNEQFF
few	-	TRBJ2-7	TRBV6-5	TGTGCCAGCAGCCAAACAGCTCCTAACGAGCAGTACTTC	CASSQTAPNEQYF